These 19 T cell receptor beta chains came from one sample sequenced in a study of T cell responses to AZD1222 COVID-19 vaccine. The repertoire was sequenced with immunoSEQ multiplex PCR; TCRdb's copy has only in-frame clones and lacks some. The repertoire holds around 130,000 clones, with 80% to 95% as singletons. This specimen was peripheral blood, taken 28 days after the second AZD1222 dose. The receptor source for this set is an adult who received the AZD1222 COVID-19 vaccine.

To note about this clone: In the same sample, other DNA sequences code for this CDR3. The chain couples TRBV9 to TRBJ1-1, with D unclear. V gave up 2 bases and J gave up 3 bases, with 11 bases separating them. The germline CDR1 and CDR2 sequences are SGDLS and YYNGEE. This CDR3 region has 14 residues. The CDR3 region is CASSVASGDTEAFF. The CDR3, as DNA: TGTGCCAGCAGCGTTGCGTCCGGGGACACTGAAGCTTTCTTT.

The chain has TRBV27 and TRBJ1-1; perhaps TRBD1 as D (6 bases). This CDR3 region has 14 residues. V lost 4 bases, J lost 0 bases, and 9 bases lay in between. From germline, CDR1 is MNHEY and CDR2 SMNVEV (reference sequence). In DNA form, the CDR3 reads TGTGCCAGCAGTTCCGGACAGATGAACACTGAAGCTTTCTTT. Translation: CASSSGQMNTEAFF.

V gene TRBV3-1 (or the pseudogene TRBV3-2) combines with J gene TRBJ1-1, with D tentatively TRBD1 (5 bases). V was pared by 1 base and J by 9 bases, with 12 bases between. The CDR3 is made up of 13 amino acids. CDR1 and CDR2 from the germline V gene are LGHDT and YNNKEL (reference sequence). CDR3 in DNA: TGTGCCAGCAGCCAAGTTACAGGTATCCAAGCTTTCTTT. Its protein product is CASSQVTGIQAFF.

The J gene is TRBJ1-2, the V gene TRBV3-1 (or the pseudogene TRBV3-2); the D gene is possibly TRBD1 (6 bases). Germline V gene sequence: CDR1 LGHDT, CDR2 YNNKEL (reference sequence). The CDR3 is 13 amino acids. The V gene lost 7 bases and the J gene lost 4 bases, with 13 bases spanning the gap. The CDR3: CASTQGRFYGYTF. DNA for the CDR3: TGTGCCAGCACCCAGGGGCGGTTCTATGGCTACACCTTC.

This rearrangement joins TRBV6-5 to TRBJ2-1, with D unclear. V dropped 0 bases and J dropped 5 bases, with 8 bases sitting between them. Germline V gene lookup returns CDR1 MNHEY and CDR2 SVGAGI. The CDR3 loop spans 14 amino acids. The CDR3 nucleotides read TGTGCCAGCAGTTACTCGAGGCGGCACAATGAGCAGTTCTTC. It codes for CASSYSRRHNEQFF.

The chain couples TRBV6-1 to TRBJ2-7; D unclear. Between the trimmed V and J ends, which lost 2 bases and 3 bases, there was a span of 14 bases. Per the germline V gene, CDR1 is MNHNS and CDR2 is SASEGT. The CDR3 length is 15 residues. CDR3 DNA sequence: TGTGCCAGCAGTGAAATGGGTGGCAGACTCTACGAGCAGTACTTC. It yields the protein CASSEMGGRLYEQYF.

This chain uses TRBV6-1 with TRBJ1-5, with D unclear. Germline CDR1 reads MNHNS; CDR2 reads SASEGT. Trimming shortened V by 0 bases and J by 7 bases, and 7 bases separated the two germline ends. CDR3 length: 13 amino acids. The CDR3 DNA reads TGTGCCAGCAGTGAAGCGCTGGGGCAGCCCCAGCATTTT. Translating gives CASSEALGQPQHF.

This sequence joins TRBV7-9 and TRBJ1-1; no clear D gene. Germline CDR1 is SEHNR and CDR2 is FQNEAQ (reference sequence). The CDR3 spans 12 residues. The V end lost 2 bases, the J end lost 8 bases, and 9 bases lay between the germline ends. The CDR3: CASSLNVQEAFF. The CDR3 coding sequence is TGTGCCAGCAGCTTAAACGTCCAGGAAGCTTTCTTT.

The CDR3 coding sequence is TGTGCCAGCAGTTTGGGACAGGGTGAGGCTTTCTTT. This translates into CASSLGQGEAFF. The J gene is TRBJ1-1, the V gene TRBV28; TRBD1 matches 9 bases. V was clipped by 3 bases and J by 11 bases; unmatched bases: 4. The CDR3 totals 12 residues. The V gene's germline CDR1 is MDHEN and CDR2 SYDVKM.

The V call is TRBV2, the J call TRBJ2-7, with D perhaps matching TRBD1 (5 bases). The V and J ends lost 4 bases and 7 bases respectively, with 14 bases between them. CDR1 SNHLY and CDR2 FYNNEI come from the germline V gene. The CDR3 covers 13 residues. CDR3 bases: TGTGCCAGCAGTGGACAGTCCTCTGGGGAGCAGTACTTC. Translation: CASSGQSSGEQYF. The full variable domain, in which reference TRBV2 and TRBJ2-7 provide the parts outside the CDR3, is EPEVTQTPSHQVTQMGQEVILRCVPISNHLYFYWYRQILGQKVEFLVSFYNNEISEKSEIFDDQFSVERPDGSNFTLKIRSTKLEDSAMYFCASSGQSSGEQYFGPGTRLTVT.

The genes are TRBV19 and TRBJ1-2; TRBD1 aligns across 10 bases. Germline V gene lookup returns CDR1 LNHDA and CDR2 SQIVND (reference sequence). The trim removed 1 base at V and 4 bases at J, leaving 6 bases unmatched. The CDR3 contains 16 residues. CDR3 region: CASSIGDRGLGYGYTF. The CDR3 region has the DNA TGTGCCAGTAGTATAGGAGACAGGGGGCTCGGCTATGGCTACACCTTC.

DNA for the CDR3: TGTGCCAGTAGGACAGGGGGATCGAACACCGGGGAGCTGTTTTTT. Protein: CASRTGGSNTGELFF. The J gene is TRBJ2-2, the V gene TRBV19; TRBD1 matches 9 bases. Germline loops: CDR1 LNHDA, CDR2 SQIVND (reference sequence). This CDR3 spans 15 amino acids. V gave up 6 bases and J gave up 0 bases; unmatched junction bases: 2.

This rearrangement joins TRBV2 to TRBJ1-4; 8 bases align to TRBD1. V lost 2 bases to trimming and J lost 8 bases; unmatched junction nucleotides: 4. Germline lookup yields CDR1 SNHLY and CDR2 FYNNEI. This CDR3 spans 14 amino acids. The CDR3 coding sequence is TGTGCCAGCAGTGAATCACAGGGGGTGGAAAAACTGTTTTTT. It is translated as CASSESQGVEKLFF.

V and J are TRBV6-5 and TRBJ2-1; D is unclear. Germline V gives CDR1 MNHEY, CDR2 SVGAGI. The V end lost 3 bases, the J end lost 8 bases, and 11 bases lay between the germline ends. The CDR3 runs to 13 residues. In DNA, the CDR3 is TGTGCCAGCAGTTATCTCCCTACGGATGAGCAGTTCTTC. This codes for CASSYLPTDEQFF.

V and J are TRBV5-1 and TRBJ1-6; perhaps TRBD1 as D (5 bases). Germline-derived CDR1 and CDR2 are SGHRS and YFSETQ. The CDR3 runs 20 residues. The V gene lost 3 bases and the J gene lost 0 bases, with 22 bases spanning the gap. CDR3 in DNA: TGCGCCAGCAGCTGGGGGGAATTACCAGGTGGCAGCTCCTATAATTCACCCCTCCACTTT. Protein: CASSWGELPGGSSYNSPLHF.

The rearrangement links TRBV27 to TRBJ2-1, with TRBD2 matching over 10 bases. The CDR3 loop spans 17 amino acids. Per the germline V gene, CDR1 is MNHEY and CDR2 is SMNVEV (reference sequence). J lost 6 bases, V lost 1 base, and 9 bases had no gene match. CDR3 sequence (DNA): TGTGCCAGCAGTTTATTACCATTAGCGGGAGGAATCAATGAGCAGTTCTTC. It encodes CASSLLPLAGGINEQFF.

V and J are TRBV5-4 and TRBJ1-1; D gene uncertain. Germline loops: CDR1 SGHNT, CDR2 YYREEE (reference sequence). V was clipped by 0 bases and J by 6 bases, with 12 bases between them. This CDR3 region has 14 residues. This chain's CDR3 is CASSLVGVPSEAFF. The CDR3 DNA is TGTGCCAGCAGCTTGGTGGGTGTTCCCTCTGAAGCTTTCTTT. Full variable domain (outside the CDR3, taken from reference TRBV5-4 and TRBJ1-1): ETGVTQSPTHLIKTRGQQVTLRCSSQSGHNTVSWYQQALGQGPQFIFQYYREEENGRGNFPPRFSGLQFPNYSSELNVNALELDDSALYLCASSLVGVPSEAFFGQGTRLTVV.

V and J are TRBV6-1 and TRBJ1-2; the match to TRBD1 covers 12 bases. CDR1 is MNHNS, CDR2 SASEGT, per germline. After removal of 3 bases from V and 8 bases from J, the junction contained 7 bases not matched to a gene. The CDR3 totals 15 residues. CDR3 sequence reads: CASSDSGQGAGGYTF. The CDR3, as DNA: TGTGCCAGCAGTGATTCGGGACAGGGGGCGGGCGGCTACACCTTC.

This chain connects TRBV5-5 to TRBJ2-4; 7 positions agree with TRBD1. The CDR3 has 17 residues. Germline CDR1 SGHKS, CDR2 YYEKEE (reference sequence). V lost 4 bases to trimming and J lost 1 base; unmatched junction nucleotides: 11. The CDR3 sequence: CASSLRTGTEAKNIQYF. The CDR3 DNA reads TGTGCCAGCAGCCTGCGAACCGGGACAGAGGCCAAAAACATTCAGTACTTC.